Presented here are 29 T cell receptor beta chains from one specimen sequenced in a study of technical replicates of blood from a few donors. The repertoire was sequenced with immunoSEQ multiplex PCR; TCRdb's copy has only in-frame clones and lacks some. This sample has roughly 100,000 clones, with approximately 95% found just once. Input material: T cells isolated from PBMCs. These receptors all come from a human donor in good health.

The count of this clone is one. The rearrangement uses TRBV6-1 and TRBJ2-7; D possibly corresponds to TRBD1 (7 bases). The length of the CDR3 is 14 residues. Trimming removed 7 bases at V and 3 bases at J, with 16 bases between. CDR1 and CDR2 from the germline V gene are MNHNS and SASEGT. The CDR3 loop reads CASTGSGGFYEQYF. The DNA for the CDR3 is TGTGCCAGCACAGGGTCAGGGGGGTTCTACGAGCAGTACTTC.

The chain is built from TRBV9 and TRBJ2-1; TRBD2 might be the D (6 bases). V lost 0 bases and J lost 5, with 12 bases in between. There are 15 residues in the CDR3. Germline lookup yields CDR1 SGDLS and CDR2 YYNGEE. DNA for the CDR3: TGTGCCAGCAGCGTAGGAGGAGGGGTGAACAATGAGCAGTTCTTC. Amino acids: CASSVGGGVNNEQFF.

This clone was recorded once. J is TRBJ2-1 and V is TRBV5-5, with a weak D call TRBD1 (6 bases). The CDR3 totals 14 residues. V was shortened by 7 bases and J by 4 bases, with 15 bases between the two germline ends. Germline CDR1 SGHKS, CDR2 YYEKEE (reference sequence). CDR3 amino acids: CASCSQQGYNEQFF. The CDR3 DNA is TGTGCCAGCTGCTCTCAGCAGGGGTACAATGAGCAGTTCTTC.

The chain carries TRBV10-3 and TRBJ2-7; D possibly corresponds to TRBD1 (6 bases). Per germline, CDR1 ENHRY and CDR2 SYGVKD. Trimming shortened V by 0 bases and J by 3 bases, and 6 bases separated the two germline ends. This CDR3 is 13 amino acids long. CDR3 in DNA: TGTGCCATCAGTGAGTCCAGGGGCTACGAGCAGTACTTC. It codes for CAISESRGYEQYF.

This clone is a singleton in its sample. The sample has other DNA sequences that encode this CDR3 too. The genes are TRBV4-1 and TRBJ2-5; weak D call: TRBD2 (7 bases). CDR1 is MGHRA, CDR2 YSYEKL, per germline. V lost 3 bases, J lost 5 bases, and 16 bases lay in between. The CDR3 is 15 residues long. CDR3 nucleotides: TGCGCCAGCAGCCAGGGAGGGGGGAGAAGTGAGACCCAGTACTTC. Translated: CASSQGGGRSETQYF.

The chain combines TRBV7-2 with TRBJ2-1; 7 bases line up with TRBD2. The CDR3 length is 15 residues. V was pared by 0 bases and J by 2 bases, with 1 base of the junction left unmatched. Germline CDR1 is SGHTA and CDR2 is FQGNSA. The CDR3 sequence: CASSLAGGAYNEQFF. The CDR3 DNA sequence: TGTGCCAGCAGCTTAGCGGGAGGGGCCTACAATGAGCAGTTCTTC.

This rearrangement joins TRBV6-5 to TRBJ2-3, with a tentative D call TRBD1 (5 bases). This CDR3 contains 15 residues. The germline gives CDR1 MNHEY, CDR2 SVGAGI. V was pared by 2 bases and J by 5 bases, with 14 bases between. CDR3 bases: TGTGCCAGCAGTTACAGGGTTCAGGGTAAAGATACGCAGTATTTT. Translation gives CASSYRVQGKDTQYF.

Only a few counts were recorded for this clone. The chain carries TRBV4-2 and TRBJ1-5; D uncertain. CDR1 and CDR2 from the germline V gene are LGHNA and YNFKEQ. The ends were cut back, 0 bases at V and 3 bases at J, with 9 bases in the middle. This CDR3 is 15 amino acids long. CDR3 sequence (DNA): TGTGCCAGCAGCCAAGAGCAGGATTCCAATCAGCCCCAGCATTTT. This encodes CASSQEQDSNQPQHF.

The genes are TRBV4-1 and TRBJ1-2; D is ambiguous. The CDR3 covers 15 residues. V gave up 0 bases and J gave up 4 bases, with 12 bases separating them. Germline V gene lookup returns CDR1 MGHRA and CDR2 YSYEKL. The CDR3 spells CASSQDFRGIYGYTF. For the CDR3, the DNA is TGCGCCAGCAGCCAAGATTTTCGCGGAATCTATGGCTACACCTTC.

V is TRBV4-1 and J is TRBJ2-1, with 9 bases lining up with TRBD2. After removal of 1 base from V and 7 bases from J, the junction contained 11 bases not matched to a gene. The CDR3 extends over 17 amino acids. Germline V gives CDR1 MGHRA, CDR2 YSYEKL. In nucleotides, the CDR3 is TGCGCCAGCAGCCAAGCGGTGGAGCGGGAGGTGCGGAATGAGCAGTTCTTC. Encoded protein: CASSQAVEREVRNEQFF.

CDR3 residues: CASSSLAGSQYF. Written as DNA, the CDR3 is TGTGCCAGCAGTTCACTAGCGGGAAGCCAGTACTTC. This rearrangement joins TRBV6-5 to TRBJ2-5, with 10 bases matching TRBD2. The J segment lost 10 bases and the V segment lost 4 bases, leaving 3 bases of the junction unmatched. CDR1 is MNHEY and CDR2 is SVGAGI in the germline V gene. CDR3 length: 12 residues.

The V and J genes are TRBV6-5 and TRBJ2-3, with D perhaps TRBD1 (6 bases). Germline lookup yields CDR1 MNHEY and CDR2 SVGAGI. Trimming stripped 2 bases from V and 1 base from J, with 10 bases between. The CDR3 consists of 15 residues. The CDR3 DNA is TGTGCCAGCAGTTACCGGACAGCTGGCACAGATACGCAGTATTTT. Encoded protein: CASSYRTAGTDTQYF.

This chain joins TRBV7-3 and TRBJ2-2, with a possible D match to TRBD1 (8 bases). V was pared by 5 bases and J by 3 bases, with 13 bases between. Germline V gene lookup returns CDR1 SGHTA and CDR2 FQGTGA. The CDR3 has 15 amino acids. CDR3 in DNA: TGTGCCAGCAGCAAACAGGGGGGGGACACCGGGGAGCTGTTTTTT. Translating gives CASSKQGGDTGELFF.

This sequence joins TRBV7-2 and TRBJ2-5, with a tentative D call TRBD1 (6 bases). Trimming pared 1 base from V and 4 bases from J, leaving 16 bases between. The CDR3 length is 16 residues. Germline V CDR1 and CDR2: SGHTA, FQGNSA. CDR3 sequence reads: CASSLVGGEVGETQYF. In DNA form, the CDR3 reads TGTGCCAGCAGCTTAGTAGGGGGAGAGGTGGGAGAGACCCAGTACTTC.

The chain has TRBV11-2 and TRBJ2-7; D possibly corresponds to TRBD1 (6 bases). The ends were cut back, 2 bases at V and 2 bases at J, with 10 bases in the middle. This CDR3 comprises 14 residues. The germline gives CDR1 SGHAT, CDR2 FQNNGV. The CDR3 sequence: CASSLSQGPYEQYF. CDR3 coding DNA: TGTGCCAGCAGCTTATCACAGGGCCCCTACGAGCAGTACTTC.

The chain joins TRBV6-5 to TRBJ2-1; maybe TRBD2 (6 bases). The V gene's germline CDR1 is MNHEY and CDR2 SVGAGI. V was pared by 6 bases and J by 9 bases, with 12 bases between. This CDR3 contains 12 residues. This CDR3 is CASSLGRGEQFF. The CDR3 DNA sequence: TGTGCCAGCAGCCTAGGGCGGGGTGAGCAGTTCTTC.

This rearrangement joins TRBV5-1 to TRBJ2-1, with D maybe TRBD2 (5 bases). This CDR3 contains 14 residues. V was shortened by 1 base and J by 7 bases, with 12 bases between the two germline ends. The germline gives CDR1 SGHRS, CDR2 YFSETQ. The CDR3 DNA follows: TGCGCCAGCAGCTTGAGAGGGCCCATTAATGAGCAGTTCTTC. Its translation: CASSLRGPINEQFF.

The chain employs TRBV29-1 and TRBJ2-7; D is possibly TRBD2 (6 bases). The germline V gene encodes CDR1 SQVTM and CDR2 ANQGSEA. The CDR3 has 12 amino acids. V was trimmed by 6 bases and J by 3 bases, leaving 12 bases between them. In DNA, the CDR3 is TGCAGCGTCTCGAACGGGGGCTACGAGCAGTACTTC. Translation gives CSVSNGGYEQYF.

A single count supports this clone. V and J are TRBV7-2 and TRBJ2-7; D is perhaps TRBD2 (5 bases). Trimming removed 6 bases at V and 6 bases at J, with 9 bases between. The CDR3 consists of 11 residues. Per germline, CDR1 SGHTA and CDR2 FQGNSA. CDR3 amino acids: CASSQTSEQYF. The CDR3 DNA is TGTGCCAGCAGTCAAACTAGCGAGCAGTACTTC.

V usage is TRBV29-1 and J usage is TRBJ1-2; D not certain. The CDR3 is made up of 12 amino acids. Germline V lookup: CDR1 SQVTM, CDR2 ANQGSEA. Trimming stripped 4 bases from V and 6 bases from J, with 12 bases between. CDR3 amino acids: CSVVREEDGYTF. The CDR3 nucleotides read TGCAGCGTTGTGAGGGAGGAGGATGGCTACACCTTC. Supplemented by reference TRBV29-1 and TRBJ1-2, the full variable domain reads SAVISQKPSRDICQRGTSLTIQCQVDSQVTMMFWYRQQPGQSLTLIATANQGSEATYESGFVIDKFPISRPNLTFSTLTVSNMSPEDSSIYLCSVVREEDGYTFGSGTRLTVV.

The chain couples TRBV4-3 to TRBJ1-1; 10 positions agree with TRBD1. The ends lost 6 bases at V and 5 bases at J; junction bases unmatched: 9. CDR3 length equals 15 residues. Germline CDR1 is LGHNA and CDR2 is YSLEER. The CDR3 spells CASSWTGGMWTEAFF. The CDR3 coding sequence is TGCGCCAGCAGTTGGACAGGGGGTATGTGGACTGAAGCTTTCTTT.

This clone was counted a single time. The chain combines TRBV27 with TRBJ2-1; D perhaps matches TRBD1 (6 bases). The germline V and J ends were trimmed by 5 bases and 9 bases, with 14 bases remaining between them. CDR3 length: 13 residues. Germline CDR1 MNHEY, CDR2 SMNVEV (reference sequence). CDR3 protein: CASSITGTAEQFF. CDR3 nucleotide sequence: TGTGCCAGCAGTATAACAGGGACCGCTGAGCAGTTCTTC.

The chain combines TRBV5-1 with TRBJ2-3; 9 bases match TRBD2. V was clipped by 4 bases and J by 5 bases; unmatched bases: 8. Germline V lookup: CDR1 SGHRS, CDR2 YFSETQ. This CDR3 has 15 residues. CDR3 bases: TGCGCCAGCAGCCCGAAGCGGGAGGTCGGAGATACGCAGTATTTT. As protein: CASSPKREVGDTQYF. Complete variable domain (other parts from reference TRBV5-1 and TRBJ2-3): KAGVTQTPRYLIKTRGQQVTLSCSPISGHRSVSWYQQTPGQGLQFLFEYFSETQRNKGNFPGRFSGRQFSNSRSEMNVSTLELGDSALYLCASSPKREVGDTQYFGPGTRLTVL.

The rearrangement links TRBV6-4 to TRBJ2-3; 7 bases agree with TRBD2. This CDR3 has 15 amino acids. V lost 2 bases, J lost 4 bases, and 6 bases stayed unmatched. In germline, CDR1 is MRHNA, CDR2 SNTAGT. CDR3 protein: CASSDGGSGADTQYF. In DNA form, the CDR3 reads TGTGCCAGCAGTGACGGCGGGAGCGGGGCAGATACGCAGTATTTT.

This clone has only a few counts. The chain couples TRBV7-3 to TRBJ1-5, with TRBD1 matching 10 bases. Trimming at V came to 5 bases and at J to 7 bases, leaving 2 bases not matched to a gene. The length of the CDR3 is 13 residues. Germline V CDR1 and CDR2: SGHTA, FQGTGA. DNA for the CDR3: TGTGCCAGCAGCCGGGACAGGGGCCAGCCCCAGCATTTT. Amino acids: CASSRDRGQPQHF.

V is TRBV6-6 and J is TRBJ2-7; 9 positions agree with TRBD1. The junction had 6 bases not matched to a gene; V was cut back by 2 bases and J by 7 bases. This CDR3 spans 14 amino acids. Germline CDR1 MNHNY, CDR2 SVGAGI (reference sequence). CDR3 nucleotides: TGTGCCAGCAGTTACCGGGACAGGGTAAGGGAGCAGTACTTC. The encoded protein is CASSYRDRVREQYF.

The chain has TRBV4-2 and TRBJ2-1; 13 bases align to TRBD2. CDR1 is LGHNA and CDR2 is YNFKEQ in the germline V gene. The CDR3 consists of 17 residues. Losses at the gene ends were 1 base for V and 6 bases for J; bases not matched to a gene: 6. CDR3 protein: CASSQVGRLAGGNEQFF. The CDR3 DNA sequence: TGTGCCAGCAGCCAAGTCGGCAGACTAGCGGGAGGCAATGAGCAGTTCTTC.

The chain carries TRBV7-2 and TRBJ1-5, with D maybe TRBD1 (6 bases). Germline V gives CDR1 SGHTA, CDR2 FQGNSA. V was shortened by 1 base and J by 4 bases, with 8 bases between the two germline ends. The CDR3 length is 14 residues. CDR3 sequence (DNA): TGTGCCAGCAGCTTAGGTCAGGGGAATCAGCCCCAGCATTTT. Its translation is CASSLGQGNQPQHF.

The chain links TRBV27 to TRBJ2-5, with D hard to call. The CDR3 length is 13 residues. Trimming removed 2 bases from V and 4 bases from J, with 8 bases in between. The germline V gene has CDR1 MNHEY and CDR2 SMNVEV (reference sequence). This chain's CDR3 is CASSLDTGETQYF. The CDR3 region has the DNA TGTGCCAGCAGTTTAGATACCGGAGAGACCCAGTACTTC.